These 14 T cell receptor beta chains were sequenced from one sample in a study of cytomegalovirus exposure and HLA in healthy donors. This PCR relied on a set of 60 Vbeta primers and 13 Jbeta primers. Produced via immunoSEQ multiplex PCR; TCRdb's table is partial and in-frame only. Found here are approximately 150,000 clones, roughly 80% of them singletons; the top ten hold 3.5% to 4.5%. Specimen: PBMCs. Receptors originate from a woman aged 35 to 49 in good health and CMV-seropositive.

The chain links TRBV28 to TRBJ2-1; TRBD2 is a possible D gene (7 bases). CDR1 is MDHEN, CDR2 SYDVKM, per germline. The CDR3 consists of 16 residues. Trimming took off 2 bases at V and 0 bases at J, with 11 bases between the two ends. The CDR3 nucleotides are TGTGCCAGCAGTTTAGGAGGGGGGGACTCCTACAATGAGCAGTTCTTC. It codes for CASSLGGGDSYNEQFF.

The chain couples TRBV28 to TRBJ2-7, with D maybe TRBD2 (6 bases). The CDR3 covers 15 residues. Trimming removed 6 bases from V and 2 bases from J, with 17 bases in between. CDR1 is MDHEN and CDR2 is SYDVKM in the germline V gene. CDR3 nucleotides: TGTGCCAGCAGCGAAACCCAGGGAGGAACCTACGAGCAGTACTTC. This codes for CASSETQGGTYEQYF.

The chain combines TRBV10-3 with TRBJ2-1; 11 bases fit TRBD2. The CDR3 is 15 residues long. J gave up 7 bases and V 5 bases, and 7 bases lay outside the gene matches. The germline V gene has CDR1 ENHRY and CDR2 SYGVKD. CDR3 region: CAISPLAGGYNEQFF. CDR3 nucleotide sequence: TGTGCCATCAGTCCTCTAGCGGGGGGTTATAATGAGCAGTTCTTC.

This clone was counted only a few times. Germline and junction disagree at one end, which may indicate a read error. Other DNA sequences from this sample encode an identical CDR3 as well. The gene calls are TRBV11-2 and TRBJ2-7; a weak D match, TRBD2 (6 bases). The CDR3 contains 15 residues. The germline V gene encodes CDR1 SGHAT and CDR2 FQNNGV. The DNA for the CDR3 is TGTGCCAGCAGCCTAGAAGGGGAGGCCTTCTACGAGCAGTACTTC. Its translation: CASSLEGEAFYEQYF.

Concerning this clone itself: In the same sample, other DNA sequences code for this CDR3. V gene TRBV2 combines with J gene TRBJ2-2; 7 bases map to TRBD1. CDR1 and CDR2 from the germline V gene are SNHLY and FYNNEI. Losses at the gene ends were 7 bases for V and 3 bases for J; bases not matched to a gene: 5. The CDR3 loop spans 14 amino acids. The CDR3 is CASNTGVDTGELFF. In DNA, the CDR3 is TGTGCCAGCAACACAGGGGTTGACACCGGGGAGCTGTTTTTT.

The chain employs TRBV5-4 and TRBJ2-1; D gene ambiguous. Germline assignment: CDR1 SGHNT and CDR2 YYREEE (reference sequence). V was cut by 1 base and J by 2 bases, with 10 bases left in between. CDR3 length equals 15 residues. The CDR3 DNA is TGTGCCAGCAGCTTGAAACTACTTACCTACAATGAGCAGTTCTTC. Its protein product is CASSLKLLTYNEQFF.

This chain joins TRBV4-1 and TRBJ1-2, with D tentatively TRBD1 (5 bases). With 0 bases removed from V and 4 bases from J, the gap between germline ends came to 12 bases. This CDR3 region has 15 residues. Per germline, CDR1 MGHRA and CDR2 YSYEKL. The CDR3 coding sequence is TGCGCCAGCAGCCAAGACGGGACTGTTCCCTATGGCTACACCTTC. It yields the protein CASSQDGTVPYGYTF.

The V and J genes are TRBV9 and TRBJ1-4, with D possibly matching TRBD1 (6 bases). Germline CDR1 and CDR2: SGDLS and YYNGEE. V lost 0 bases to trimming and J lost 0 bases, with 9 bases between them. The CDR3 is made up of 16 amino acids. The CDR3 reads CASSVDQGTTNEKLFF. CDR3 coding DNA: TGTGCCAGCAGCGTAGATCAGGGGACAACTAATGAAAAACTGTTTTTT.

This clone was observed a single time. The chain employs TRBV7-6 and TRBJ2-5; the match to TRBD2 covers 8 bases. CDR1 is SGHVS and CDR2 is FNYEAQ in the germline V gene. The CDR3 length is 17 residues. V gave up 1 base and J gave up 5 bases; unmatched junction bases: 12. The CDR3, as DNA: TGTGCCAGCAGCTTAGGGGCGGGGAGCGGGAGTAGGGAGACCCAGTACTTC. Translating it yields CASSLGAGSGSRETQYF.

This rearrangement joins TRBV5-1 to TRBJ2-3; 9 positions agree with TRBD2. Looked up from germline, CDR1 is SGHRS and CDR2 is YFSETQ. The J segment lost 8 bases and the V segment lost 4 bases, leaving 20 bases of the junction unmatched. There are 18 residues in the CDR3. The CDR3 DNA reads as TGCGCCAGCAGCCCGGGGAGTAGCGGGGGCCGGGACGCAGTTACGCAGTATTTT. Protein: CASSPGSSGGRDAVTQYF.

V gene TRBV4-1 combines with J gene TRBJ2-1; the D is unclear. V shed 0 bases and J shed 4 bases, with 7 bases lying between them. CDR1 and CDR2 (germline): MGHRA, YSYEKL. The CDR3 has 14 amino acids. The CDR3 DNA is TGCGCCAGCAGCCAAGAAACCAGGTACAATGAGCAGTTCTTC. This translates into CASSQETRYNEQFF.

The rearrangement uses TRBV7-9 and TRBJ2-5; 12 bases map to TRBD2. Germline trimming cut 4 bases from V and 0 bases from J; bases unmatched to any gene: 3. The germline V gene encodes CDR1 SEHNR and CDR2 FQNEAQ (reference sequence). The CDR3 consists of 16 residues. The CDR3 coding sequence is TGTGCCAGCAGCTCACGGACTAGCGGGAACCAAGAGACCCAGTACTTC. It encodes CASSSRTSGNQETQYF.

This clone was seen a few times. This chain links TRBV6-5 with TRBJ1-4; 8 nucleotides line up with TRBD1. The CDR3 length is 15 residues. Germline CDR1 is MNHEY and CDR2 is SVGAGI. V gave up 5 bases and J gave up 8 bases; unmatched junction bases: 10. CDR3 region: CASSTQGAVLEKLFF. CDR3 DNA: TGTGCCAGCAGTACGCAGGGGGCTGTGTTGGAAAAACTGTTTTTT.

There are a few counts of this clone. J is TRBJ2-3 and V is TRBV7-3; the match to TRBD2 covers 8 bases. V shed 3 bases and J 6 bases; nucleotides not matched to a gene: 5. The CDR3 totals 14 residues. CDR1 is SGHTA, CDR2 FQGTGA, per germline. CDR3 protein: CASSFGTSSDTQYF. In DNA, the CDR3 is TGTGCCAGCAGCTTCGGGACTAGTAGTGATACGCAGTATTTT.